The next 21 T cell receptor beta chains were all read from a single sample in a study of T cells in Graves' hyperthyroidism and ophthalmopathy. From RNA transcripts, TCR beta CDR3 regions were amplified. An initial round of RT-PCR targeting the TCR CDR3 relied on the HTBI primer set. TCRdb reprocessed the multiplex PCR reads via MiXCR and lists one record per CDR3 protein. Of approximately 610,000 distinct CDR3 sequences listed, under 15% are singletons. Sequencing input: blood. Every receptor here comes from a woman aged 40 to 55 with Graves' ophthalmopathy.

The V call is TRBV18, the J call TRBJ2-2, with D tentatively TRBD1 or TRBD2 (5 bases each). Trimming shortened V by 0 bases and J by 9 bases, and 17 bases separated the two germline ends. This CDR3 spans 16 amino acids. Germline CDR1 and CDR2: KGHSH and LQKENI. The CDR3, as DNA: TGTGCCAGCTCACCACCCGCCACCTCCCCGGGGCGGGAGCTGTTTTTT. It codes for CASSPPATSPGRELFF.

The chain joins TRBV28 to TRBJ2-7; D gene unclear. CDR1 is MDHEN, CDR2 SYDVKM, per germline. Trimming left V 2 bases short and J 6 bases short, with 5 bases between. The CDR3 is 11 residues long. The CDR3 nucleotides are TGTGCCAGCAGTTTAATCCGCGAGCAGTACTTC. Protein: CASSLIREQYF.

This chain connects TRBV11-3 to TRBJ2-7; D is ambiguous. The length of the CDR3 is 15 residues. Germline loops: CDR1 SGHNT, CDR2 YENEEA. V dropped 5 bases and J dropped 6 bases, with 20 bases sitting between them. CDR3 DNA sequence: TGTGCCAGCAGCCAAGATAAAGCTAAGAGTAGCGAGCAGTACTTC. Its translation: CASSQDKAKSSEQYF.

This clonotype was observed a few times. The rearrangement joins TRBV6-2 or TRBV6-3 to TRBJ1-1, with D unclear. The CDR3 covers 14 residues. The V end lost 2 bases, the J end lost 2 bases, and 9 bases lay between the germline ends. Germline V gene data show CDR1 as MNHEY and CDR2 as SVGEGT. CDR3 sequence reads: CASSYGGYNTEAFF. CDR3 coding DNA: TGTGCCAGCAGTTACGGAGGATACAACACTGAAGCTTTCTTT.

This clonotype was detected many times. The junction departs from germline at one end; a sequencing error may be responsible. The CDR3 DNA reads as TGTGCCAGCGGTTTACGCCCGGTGGGGGAGCAGTACTTC. Its translation is CASGLRPVGEQYF. The chain links TRBV27 to TRBJ2-7; D call uncertain. The CDR3 consists of 13 residues. Germline V gives CDR1 MNHEY, CDR2 SMNVEV (reference sequence).

This clonotype was recorded many times. The chain combines TRBV20-1 with TRBJ2-7; 10 nucleotides match TRBD2. The CDR3 runs to 14 residues. Trimming took 4 bases from V and 0 from J; bases not matched to a gene: 3. Germline CDR1 is DFQATT and CDR2 is SNEGSKA (reference sequence). CDR3 nucleotide sequence: TGCAGTGCTACTAGCGGGAGCCTCTCCTACGAGCAGTACTTC. Its translation: CSATSGSLSYEQYF.

This clonotype was seen ten or more times. J is TRBJ1-5 and V is TRBV12-3 or TRBV12-4; a weak D match, TRBD1 (5 bases). This CDR3 spans 13 amino acids. V lost 6 bases to trimming and J lost 4 bases, with 10 bases between them. CDR3 loop: CASSIRQNQPQHF. For the CDR3, the DNA is TGTGCCAGCAGCATCCGACAGAATCAGCCCCAGCATTTT.

This clonotype was picked up many times. The chain combines TRBV9 with TRBJ2-7; TRBD2 aligns across 14 bases. After removal of 3 bases from V and 5 bases from J, the junction contained 13 bases not matched to a gene. The CDR3 consists of 18 residues. The V gene's germline CDR1 is SGDLS and CDR2 YYNGEE. The CDR3 nucleotides read TGTGCCAGCAGCGCCGGGACTAGCGGGAGTCCCCTCTGGGACGAGCAGTACTTC. Translated: CASSAGTSGSPLWDEQYF.

This clonotype was observed at least ten times. J is TRBJ2-5 and V is TRBV28; no firm D call. Trimming took off 2 bases at V and 1 base at J, with 8 bases between the two ends. CDR3 size: 14 residues. Germline CDR1 reads MDHEN; CDR2 reads SYDVKM. In nucleotides, the CDR3 is TGTGCCAGCAGTTTAACAGTCCTCCAAGAGACCCAGTACTTC. Residues: CASSLTVLQETQYF.

V is TRBV5-6 and J is TRBJ2-7, with D tentatively TRBD2 (6 bases). Germline CDR1 reads SGHDT; CDR2 reads YYEEEE. The CDR3 extends over 12 amino acids. V lost 4 bases and J lost 3, with 8 bases in between. Written as DNA, the CDR3 is TGTGCCAGCAGCGGGGGACTCTACGAGCAGTACTTC. It is translated as CASSGGLYEQYF.

This chain uses TRBV5-1 with TRBJ1-1; D is undetermined. Trimming took 7 bases from V and 0 from J, leaving 10 bases between them. The CDR3 covers 13 residues. CDR1 SGHRS and CDR2 YFSETQ come from the germline V gene. The CDR3 DNA sequence: TGCGCCAGCGCTCCTTTTATGAACACTGAAGCTTTCTTT. This codes for CASAPFMNTEAFF.

This clonotype was observed at least ten times. The chain employs TRBV29-1 and TRBJ2-7, with TRBD2 matching over 7 bases. The germline gives CDR1 SQVTM, CDR2 ANQGSEA. V lost 3 bases to trimming and J lost 5 bases; unmatched junction nucleotides: 7. CDR3 length: 13 amino acids. In DNA form, the CDR3 reads TGCAGCGTTGACTTTGCGGGAGTAAACGAGCAGTACTTC. This gives the protein CSVDFAGVNEQYF.

This clonotype was seen only a few times. V and J are TRBV9 and TRBJ2-7; 11 positions match TRBD1. Germline CDR1 is SGDLS and CDR2 is YYNGEE. The CDR3 length is 16 residues. Trimming at V came to 4 bases and at J to 7 bases, leaving 13 bases not matched to a gene. CDR3 residues: CASSISGQGDRGEQYF. The CDR3 DNA sequence: TGTGCCAGCAGCATCAGCGGACAGGGGGACAGGGGGGAGCAGTACTTC.

This clonotype was seen ten or more times. The V gene is TRBV7-2, the J gene TRBJ2-7; D uncertain. The CDR3 sequence is 13 residues long. V was trimmed by 1 base and J by 5 bases, leaving 9 bases between them. In germline, CDR1 is SGHTA, CDR2 FQGNSA. CDR3 protein: CASSLVIPNEQYF. The DNA of the CDR3 is TGTGCCAGCAGCTTAGTTATCCCCAACGAGCAGTACTTC.

This clonotype was recorded at least ten times. The V and J genes are TRBV20-1 and TRBJ2-7; no reliable D call. Trimming took off 3 bases at V and 3 bases at J, with 6 bases between the two ends. The CDR3 spans 11 residues. Per the germline V gene, CDR1 is DFQATT and CDR2 is SNEGSKA (reference sequence). CDR3 sequence: CSASVGYEQYF. The CDR3 coding sequence is TGCAGTGCTAGCGTTGGCTACGAGCAGTACTTC.

This sequence joins TRBV11-1 and TRBJ2-7; D may correspond to TRBD1 or TRBD2 (5 bases each). V lost 5 bases, J lost 5 bases, and 22 bases lay in between. Germline V lookup: CDR1 SGHAT, CDR2 FQDESV (reference sequence). This CDR3 region has 16 residues. Here the CDR3 DNA reads TGTGCCAGCAGCCCTTCAGGGTCCGCGGTGGGGGACGAGCAGTACTTC. Translating it yields CASSPSGSAVGDEQYF.

In its sample, this clonotype was seen many times. The chain joins TRBV12-3 or TRBV12-4 to TRBJ2-7, with TRBD2 identical over 9 bases. The CDR3 loop spans 14 amino acids. The ends lost 6 bases at V and 9 bases at J; junction bases unmatched: 12. In nucleotides, the CDR3 is TGTGCCAGCAGAACCGGGACTAGCCCAACCGGGCAGTACTTC. Its protein product is CASRTGTSPTGQYF.

At least ten counts were recorded for this clonotype. J is TRBJ1-2 and V is TRBV15, with D uncertain. V was clipped by 0 bases and J by 0 bases, with 11 bases between them. The CDR3 length is 16 residues. The germline V gene encodes CDR1 LNHNV and CDR2 YYDKDF (reference sequence). The CDR3 region has the DNA TGTGCCACCAGCAGAGATAGGCAGGAAGCTAACTATGGCTACACCTTC. This sequence encodes CATSRDRQEANYGYTF. Full variable domain (missing parts from reference TRBV15 and TRBJ1-2): DAMVIQNPRYQVTQFGKPVTLSCSQTLNHNVMYWYQQKSSQAPKLLFHYYDKDFNNEADTPDNFQSRRPNTSFCFLDIRSPGLGDTAMYLCATSRDRQEANYGYTFGSGTRLTVV.

This clonotype was counted ten times or more. This chain uses TRBV9 with TRBJ1-2; D uncertain. The V end lost 0 bases, the J end lost 5 bases, and 11 bases lay between the germline ends. CDR1 is SGDLS, CDR2 YYNGEE, per germline. The CDR3 extends over 14 amino acids. The CDR3 sequence: CASSVDLWDYGYTF. CDR3 coding DNA: TGTGCCAGCAGCGTAGACCTGTGGGATTATGGCTACACCTTC.

Many counts were recorded for this clonotype. J is TRBJ2-3 and V is TRBV12-3 or TRBV12-4; D gene uncertain. CDR3 length: 14 residues. The V gene lost 1 base and the J gene lost 0 bases, with 5 bases spanning the gap. In DNA form, the CDR3 reads TGTGCCAGCAGTTTAGAATTTAGCACAGATACGCAGTATTTT. Translation gives CASSLEFSTDTQYF.

Many counts were recorded for this clonotype. The chain recombines TRBV19 with TRBJ1-2; D may be TRBD1 (5 bases). V shed 1 base and J shed 4 bases, with 13 bases lying between them. Germline V gene lookup returns CDR1 LNHDA and CDR2 SQIVND (reference sequence). The CDR3 is 15 amino acids. The CDR3 loop reads CASSIVVGGSYGYTF. The CDR3 DNA reads as TGTGCCAGTAGTATAGTAGTCGGGGGTTCCTATGGCTACACCTTC.